This TCR beta chain was recovered during a study of T cell responses to AZD1222 COVID-19 vaccine. Findings and limits, study-wide: CD4 TCRs linked to vaccination spanned spike, dominating at 160-218 and 743-854. Donor demographics were predominantly white British with a female majority; clonal diversity may be underestimated.

Samples with a second dose at about 4 or about 12 weeks were pooled together. The method was immunoSEQ multiplex PCR; TCRdb's version includes in-frame clones alone and lacks a portion of them. The sample shows roughly 150,000 clones, around 90% of them seen only once. Points on this clone: Its antigen remains unidentified.

CDR3 length: 12 residues. Trimming cost V 5 bases and J 1 base, with 5 bases left between them. In germline, CDR1 is SEHNR, CDR2 FQNEAQ (reference sequence). The clonotype was recovered from an adult who received the AZD1222 COVID-19 vaccine. V usage is TRBV7-9 and J usage is TRBJ1-2; D gene uncertain. Sequencing used peripheral blood, obtained 28 days after the second AZD1222 dose. The DNA of the CDR3 is TGTGCCAGCAGCGACGTTAACTATGGCTACACCTTC. It encodes CASSDVNYGYTF.